Listed below are T cell receptor beta chains from one sample, sequenced in a study of regulatory T cells in long-lasting Graves disease. TCRdb itself ran the multiplex PCR reads through MiXCR, one entry per CDR3 protein. The sample has some 490,000 distinct CDR3 sequences; around 11% are singletons. The data also belong to a second study, concerning T cells in Graves' hyperthyroidism and ophthalmopathy.

The material was peripheral blood mononuclear cells (PBMCs), obtained at new diagnosis, from a patient treated with antithyroid drugs. All receptors derive from a woman younger than 45 with Graves disease. Both conserved end residues are part of each CDR3.

cdr3_aa	v_call	j_call
CSARDDRSYGYTF	TRBV20-1	TRBJ1-2
CASSLSAGGPHNEQFF	TRBV7-9	TRBJ2-1
CASSQGHYGGFGGELFF	TRBV11-2	TRBJ2-2
CASSSGTAGEKLFF	TRBV5-1	TRBJ1-4
CASRAGSNLNTEAFF	TRBV10-1	TRBJ1-1
CSARKSDTQYF	TRBV20-1	TRBJ2-3
CASRATEFNNEQFF	TRBV2	TRBJ2-1
CASSLESGPWNEQFF	TRBV11-2	TRBJ2-1
CASSPGAPEDRFQPQHF	TRBV6-1	TRBJ1-5
CASRYRDRGTGELFF	TRBV28	TRBJ2-2
CASSLVAGEAFF	TRBV7-6	TRBJ1-1
CASSRTGASGIGEFF	TRBV19	TRBJ2-1
CATSREWEGAPEAFF	TRBV15	TRBJ1-1
CAWSVDRGEQYF	TRBV30	TRBJ2-7
CASRANSRSGGDTQYF	TRBV3-1	TRBJ2-3
CASSLSWGTSNQPQHF	TRBV5-6	TRBJ1-5
CASSYSGTRGQPQHF	TRBV6-2/TRBV6-3	TRBJ1-5
CASSYAGRGKLAKNIQYF	TRBV6-2/TRBV6-3	TRBJ2-4
CASGTLRAATNEKLFF	TRBV12-3/TRBV12-4	TRBJ1-4
CASSLRQGEAYEQYF	TRBV9	TRBJ2-7
CASSISRDTEAFF	TRBV7-2	TRBJ1-1
CASSPAEGPEGPYEQYF	TRBV18	TRBJ2-7
CSARGPTYEQYF	TRBV29-1	TRBJ2-7
CASSFSGTGGHLPLAKNIQYF	TRBV13	TRBJ2-4
CASSNGGQPNTEAFF	TRBV28	TRBJ1-1
CASSENTVYGYTF	TRBV10-2	TRBJ1-2
CASSRGGLADNNEQFF	TRBV7-3	TRBJ2-1
CASSQDSRQGSSEAFF	TRBV4-3	TRBJ1-1
CASSARVSKTNEQFF	TRBV12-3/TRBV12-4	TRBJ2-1
CTSSYSGRGTEAFF	TRBV6-6	TRBJ1-1
CASRSAPTEAFF	TRBV6-1	TRBJ1-1
CASSRRQGGWSYEQYF	TRBV11-2	TRBJ2-7
CASSPSVTRQQYF	TRBV18	TRBJ2-7
CASSLAQGSYNEQFF	TRBV7-9	TRBJ2-1
CASSYGVQFITEAFF	TRBV6-2/TRBV6-3	TRBJ1-1
CASSIDLPSVYSYNEQFF	TRBV19	TRBJ2-1
CASSQVVGRRNTEAFF	TRBV14	TRBJ1-1
CAWRDGPGPKESNNSPLHF	TRBV30	TRBJ1-6